Each of the 29 T cell receptor beta chains below was sequenced from the same sample in a study of blood T cell repertoires in COVID-19. Clones were read by immunoSEQ multiplex PCR, and TCRdb kept only the in-frame ones, dropping some. This table holds 200,000 to 300,000 clones, roughly 84% found once. The sample consisted of peripheral blood. Source of these receptors: a middle-aged man who had recovered from COVID-19.

The chain recombines TRBV7-9 with TRBJ1-2; a possible D gene is TRBD1 (5 bases). Trimming shortened V by 2 bases and J by 2 bases, and 12 bases separated the two germline ends. This CDR3 region has 15 residues. Germline values: CDR1 SEHNR, CDR2 FQNEAQ (reference sequence). CDR3 sequence: CASSLSLRGNYGYTF. The DNA for the CDR3 is TGTGCCAGCAGCTTATCCCTGCGGGGGAACTATGGCTACACCTTC.

Points on this clone: Mismatch with germline at one junction end may stem from a read error. CDR3 DNA sequence: TGCAGCGTAGAAGGACAGGCCGATGAAAAACTGTTTTTT. It yields the protein CSVEGQADEKLFF. The chain is built from TRBV29-1 and TRBJ1-4; TRBD1 aligns across 7 bases. The CDR3 consists of 13 residues. Germline V gene lookup returns CDR1 SQVTM and CDR2 ANQGSEA. Combining the CDR3 with reference TRBV29-1 and TRBJ1-4 gives the whole variable domain SAVISQKPSRDICQRGTSLTIQCQVDSQVTMMFWYRQQPGQSLTLIATANQGSEATYESGFVIDKFPISRPNLTFSTLTVSNMSPEDSSIYLCSVEGQADEKLFFGSGTQLSVL.

The chain recombines TRBV6-4 with TRBJ1-5, with D maybe TRBD1 (5 bases). This CDR3 has 14 residues. The V and J ends lost 3 bases and 4 bases respectively, with 10 bases between them. Germline-derived CDR1 and CDR2 are MRHNA and SNTAGT. The DNA for the CDR3 is TGTGCCAGCAGTGAATGGGGGGTTAATCAGCCCCAGCATTTT. The encoded protein is CASSEWGVNQPQHF.

The chain joins TRBV19 to TRBJ1-1; no clear D gene. V lost 9 bases and J lost 3, with 17 bases in between. CDR3 length equals 14 residues. Germline V gene data show CDR1 as LNHDA and CDR2 as SQIVND (reference sequence). For the CDR3, the DNA is TGTGCCAGACTACTTATCGAGGTCGACACTGAAGCTTTCTTT. Protein sequence: CARLLIEVDTEAFF.

This clone was counted between two and nine times. This chain connects TRBV4-2 to TRBJ2-7, with D unclear. CDR3 length: 12 amino acids. Trimming removed 1 base at V and 6 bases at J, with 7 bases between. The germline CDR1 and CDR2 sequences are LGHNA and YNFKEQ. CDR3 residues: CASSQVASEQYF. CDR3 in DNA: TGTGCCAGCAGCCAAGTGGCTAGCGAGCAGTACTTC.

This rearrangement joins TRBV7-8 to TRBJ2-1, with TRBD2 matching 9 bases. CDR1 SGHVS and CDR2 FQNEAQ come from the germline V gene. The CDR3 is made up of 16 amino acids. The J segment lost 8 bases and the V segment lost 6 bases, leaving 14 bases of the junction unmatched. As DNA, the CDR3 is TGTGCCAGCAGGGTAGCCCGTGGGGCGGGAGGGGATGAGCAGTTCTTC. Amino acids: CASRVARGAGGDEQFF.

The chain links TRBV7-2 to TRBJ2-7; D possibly corresponds to TRBD1 (5 bases). The CDR3 sequence is 14 residues long. Germline assignment: CDR1 SGHTA and CDR2 FQGNSA. V was cut by 4 bases and J by 1 base, with 11 bases left in between. The CDR3 protein is CASSSQGLSYEQYF. In DNA form, the CDR3 reads TGTGCCAGCAGCTCGCAGGGTCTTTCCTACGAGCAGTACTTC.

CDR3 nucleotides: TGTGCCTGGATGGGGGCCATCTCCTACAATGAGCAGTTCTTC. It specifies CAWMGAISYNEQFF. The V call is TRBV30, the J call TRBJ2-1, with D tentatively TRBD1 (6 bases). Germline loops: CDR1 GTSNPN, CDR2 SVGIG (reference sequence). The V end was cut by 4 bases, the J end by 0 bases, with 10 bases between. CDR3 length: 14 amino acids.

The genes are TRBV27 and TRBJ1-5; D is ambiguous. The CDR3 loop spans 13 amino acids. Trimming removed 5 bases from V and 2 bases from J, with 7 bases in between. Germline V gene sequence: CDR1 MNHEY, CDR2 SMNVEV (reference sequence). This CDR3 reads CASSRQGNQPQHF. CDR3 DNA sequence: TGTGCCAGCAGTCGGCAGGGCAATCAGCCCCAGCATTTT.

J is TRBJ2-3 and V is TRBV11-2; 7 bases are a match to TRBD2. Germline lookup yields CDR1 SGHAT and CDR2 FQNNGV. There are 14 residues in the CDR3. In nucleotides, the CDR3 is TGTGCTGTACTCCAGCGGGGCAGCACAGATACGCAGTATTTT. Translation gives CAVLQRGSTDTQYF.

This CDR3 is CASSYGQASGNTIYF. The CDR3 bases are TGTGCCAGCAGTTACGGACAGGCCTCTGGAAACACCATATATTTT. The chain is built from TRBV6-2 or TRBV6-3 and TRBJ1-3, with 7 bases matching TRBD1. Germline CDR1 and CDR2: MNHEY and SVGEGT. The V and J ends lost 2 bases and 0 bases, in that order; junction bases with no gene match: 1. The CDR3 length is 15 residues.

The chain employs TRBV7-6 and TRBJ1-2; the match to TRBD1 covers 7 bases. The trim removed 5 bases at V and 8 bases at J, leaving 14 bases unmatched. CDR1 SGHVS and CDR2 FNYEAQ come from the germline V gene. The CDR3 has 15 residues. CDR3 sequence (DNA): TGTGCCAGCAGCCCGGACAGGCGGGGAAATGGCGGCTACACCTTC. Its protein is CASSPDRRGNGGYTF. Combining the CDR3 with reference TRBV7-6 and TRBJ1-2 gives the whole variable domain GAGVSQSPRYKVTKRGQDVALRCDPISGHVSLYWYRQALGQGPEFLTYFNYEAQQDKSGLPNDRFSAERPEGSISTLTIQRTEQRDSAMYRCASSPDRRGNGGYTFGSGTRLTVV.

The genes are TRBV6-5 and TRBJ1-2; D is undetermined. CDR3 length: 13 residues. The ends were cut back, 10 bases at V and 5 bases at J, with 17 bases in the middle. Germline loops: CDR1 MNHEY, CDR2 SVGAGI. CDR3 amino acids: CATHKIGPYGYTF. DNA of the CDR3: TGTGCCACCCATAAGATTGGGCCTTATGGCTACACCTTC.

The V and J genes are TRBV5-1 and TRBJ2-5; 7 positions agree with TRBD2. This CDR3 is built from 15 residues. CDR1 SGHRS and CDR2 YFSETQ come from the germline V gene. V lost 0 bases, J lost 2 bases, and 4 bases stayed unmatched. CDR3 DNA: TGCGCCAGCAGCTTGGGCGCTAGCGGACAAGAGACCCAGTACTTC. Protein sequence: CASSLGASGQETQYF.

The chain couples TRBV13 to TRBJ2-1, with TRBD1 matching over 9 bases. This CDR3 has 15 amino acids. V was pared by 6 bases and J by 8 bases, with 11 bases of the junction left unmatched. Germline CDR1 is PRHDT and CDR2 is FYEKMQ (reference sequence). The CDR3 DNA is TGTGCCAGCAGGCCATCGGGACAGGGTTTGCATGAGCAGTTCTTC. This sequence encodes CASRPSGQGLHEQFF.

This chain links TRBV30 with TRBJ2-3, with D perhaps TRBD2 (7 bases). Germline lookup yields CDR1 GTSNPN and CDR2 SVGIG (reference sequence). The CDR3 runs to 13 residues. V lost 4 bases, J lost 6 bases, and 14 bases lay in between. Written as DNA, the CDR3 is TGTGCCTGGACCCGGGGGGCGGAGGATACGCAGTATTTT. It codes for CAWTRGAEDTQYF.

This clone was recorded only once. This sequence joins TRBV6-5 and TRBJ2-7, with D tentatively TRBD1 (6 bases). Germline CDR1 is MNHEY and CDR2 is SVGAGI. The CDR3 length is 15 residues. Trimming took 2 bases from V and 3 from J, leaving 14 bases between them. This CDR3 reads CASSYGVGRGYEQYF. The CDR3 DNA reads TGTGCCAGCAGTTACGGTGTTGGCAGGGGCTACGAGCAGTACTTC.

This clone occurred a few times. V is TRBV3-1 (or the pseudogene TRBV3-2) and J is TRBJ1-1, with 8 bases aligning to TRBD1. Per the germline V gene, CDR1 is LGHDT and CDR2 is YNNKEL (reference sequence). With V trimmed by 4 bases and J by 8 bases, 15 bases remained unmatched. This CDR3 region has 16 residues. CDR3 sequence: CASSPYSGTGGLEAFF. The CDR3 region has the DNA TGTGCCAGCAGCCCGTACTCGGGAACAGGGGGTCTAGAAGCTTTCTTT.

This rearrangement joins TRBV5-1 to TRBJ2-3, with TRBD2 matching 7 bases. With 3 bases clipped from V and 3 bases from J, the junction kept 19 bases outside the gene matches. Germline V gene sequence: CDR1 SGHRS, CDR2 YFSETQ. This CDR3 is 19 amino acids long. The CDR3 nucleotides are TGCGCCAGCAGCTCCATTGGTGGAGTCAGCGGGGTTAGTACAGATACGCAGTATTTT. Protein product: CASSSIGGVSGVSTDTQYF.

The chain combines TRBV19 with TRBJ1-4; the D gene is possibly TRBD1 (5 bases). The V and J ends lost 3 bases and 7 bases respectively, with 9 bases between them. Germline loops: CDR1 LNHDA, CDR2 SQIVND (reference sequence). CDR3 length: 13 residues. The DNA for the CDR3 is TGTGCCAGTAGTATGGGAGGGACTGAAAAACTGTTTTTT. It codes for CASSMGGTEKLFF.

The rearrangement joins TRBV7-8 to TRBJ1-2; maybe TRBD1 (6 bases). V shed 4 bases and J shed 10 bases, with 13 bases lying between them. The CDR3 covers 12 residues. Germline loops: CDR1 SGHVS, CDR2 FQNEAQ. The CDR3 DNA follows: TGTGCCAGCAGCTACCACAGGGATTCCTACACCTTC. Translation gives CASSYHRDSYTF.

J is TRBJ2-2 and V is TRBV19; 7 nucleotides match TRBD2. CDR3 length equals 15 residues. Germline CDR1 and CDR2: LNHDA and SQIVND (reference sequence). With V trimmed by 8 bases and J by 2 bases, 8 bases remained unmatched. The DNA for the CDR3 is TGTGCCAGTCTTCATTTAGCGGGTAACACCGGGGAGCTGTTTTTT. Protein product: CASLHLAGNTGELFF. Full variable domain (outside the CDR3, taken from reference TRBV19 and TRBJ2-2): DGGITQSPKYLFRKEGQNVTLSCEQNLNHDAMYWYRQDPGQGLRLIYYSQIVNDFQKGDIAEGYSVSREKKESFPLTVTSAQKNPTAFYLCASLHLAGNTGELFFGEGSRLTVL.

This clone showed up just once. This chain uses TRBV2 with TRBJ2-6; 9 bases agree with TRBD1. The CDR3 is 16 amino acids. Looked up from germline, CDR1 is SNHLY and CDR2 is FYNNEI. V was clipped by 8 bases and J by 1 base; unmatched bases: 6. Here the CDR3 reads CASGGDRESGANVLTF. CDR3 coding DNA: TGTGCCAGCGGTGGGGACAGGGAGTCTGGGGCCAACGTCCTGACTTTC.

The chain couples TRBV2 to TRBJ1-2; perhaps TRBD1 as D (6 bases). CDR1 is SNHLY and CDR2 is FYNNEI in the germline V gene. V was cut by 4 bases and J by 0 bases, with 12 bases left in between. This CDR3 is 15 amino acids long. The DNA for the CDR3 is TGTGCCAGCAGTGGGGGGGGCTTAGCTAACTATGGCTACACCTTC. It codes for CASSGGGLANYGYTF.

This clone has a single count. V gene TRBV28 combines with J gene TRBJ1-3; 7 bases line up with TRBD1. This CDR3 has 14 residues. The ends lost 6 bases at V and 4 bases at J; junction bases unmatched: 6. Germline lookup yields CDR1 MDHEN and CDR2 SYDVKM. CDR3 amino acids: CASSQGGRGNTIYF. The CDR3 DNA reads TGTGCCAGCAGCCAAGGGGGCAGGGGAAACACCATATATTTT.

This clone was observed a handful of times. The gene calls are TRBV19 and TRBJ2-7, with D possibly matching TRBD1 (5 bases). V was cut by 6 bases and J by 3 bases, with 9 bases left in between. Germline V gives CDR1 LNHDA, CDR2 SQIVND (reference sequence). This CDR3 region has 12 residues. The CDR3 DNA sequence: TGTGCCAGTAGAAACAGGAACTACGAGCAGTACTTC. The encoded protein is CASRNRNYEQYF.

The V and J genes are TRBV24-1 and TRBJ2-3, with D tentatively TRBD2 (6 bases). V was cut by 4 bases and J by 2 bases, with 12 bases left in between. Germline V gene lookup returns CDR1 KGHDR and CDR2 SFDVKD. The CDR3 runs to 15 residues. CDR3 coding DNA: TGTGCCACCAGTGAGGCTAGCGCAGTCACAGATACGCAGTATTTT. Translating it yields CATSEASAVTDTQYF.

This clone has just one count. The chain links TRBV9 to TRBJ2-5; 9 bases are shared with TRBD1. V shed 0 bases, J shed 4 bases, and the junction held 4 bases outside the gene matches. Germline assignment: CDR1 SGDLS and CDR2 YYNGEE. The CDR3 length is 15 residues. CDR3 residues: CASSVAGQGGETQYF. CDR3 bases: TGTGCCAGCAGCGTAGCGGGACAGGGAGGAGAGACCCAGTACTTC.

V usage is TRBV14 and J usage is TRBJ1-1, with 7 bases that match TRBD1. Germline assignment: CDR1 SGHDN and CDR2 FVKESK. The CDR3 has 17 amino acids. Germline trimming cut 0 bases from V and 6 bases from J; bases unmatched to any gene: 13. CDR3: CASSQDEFRGIVPEAFF. In DNA, the CDR3 is TGTGCCAGCAGCCAAGACGAATTCAGGGGGATCGTACCTGAAGCTTTCTTT.